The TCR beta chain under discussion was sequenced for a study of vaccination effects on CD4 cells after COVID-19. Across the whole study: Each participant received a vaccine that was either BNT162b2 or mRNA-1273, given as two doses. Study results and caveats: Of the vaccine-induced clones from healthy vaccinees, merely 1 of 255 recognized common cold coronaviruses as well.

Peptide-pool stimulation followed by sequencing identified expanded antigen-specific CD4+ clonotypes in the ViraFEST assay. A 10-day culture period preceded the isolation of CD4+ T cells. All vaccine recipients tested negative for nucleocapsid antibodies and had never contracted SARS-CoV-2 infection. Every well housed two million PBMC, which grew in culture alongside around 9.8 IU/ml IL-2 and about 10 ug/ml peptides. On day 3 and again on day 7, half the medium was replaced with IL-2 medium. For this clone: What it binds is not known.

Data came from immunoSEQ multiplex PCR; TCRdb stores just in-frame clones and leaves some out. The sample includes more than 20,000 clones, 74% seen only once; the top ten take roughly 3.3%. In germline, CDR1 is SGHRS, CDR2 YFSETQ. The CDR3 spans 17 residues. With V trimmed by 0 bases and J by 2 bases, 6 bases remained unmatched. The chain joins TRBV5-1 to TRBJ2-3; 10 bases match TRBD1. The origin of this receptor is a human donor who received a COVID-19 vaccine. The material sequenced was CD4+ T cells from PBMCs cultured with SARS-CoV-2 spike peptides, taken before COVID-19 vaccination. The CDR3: CASSLALGQGYTDTQYF. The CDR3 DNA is TGCGCCAGCAGCTTGGCCTTGGGACAGGGGTACACAGATACGCAGTATTTT.